This TCR beta chain was profiled in a study of shared clonotypes between healthy human individuals. Study conclusions and caveats: The study sampled only blood, and tissue repertoires likely differ. Memory subsets generally showed smaller estimated richness than naive subsets did.

Generated by immunoSEQ multiplex PCR, the TCRdb table keeps only in-frame clones and is missing some. Among about 2,200,000 clones listed, 85% to 95% were seen once. CD45RO-negative cells were positively selected for CCR7, leaving out terminally differentiated effector memory CD45RA+ cells. Every one of the donors was a Caucasian adult that lived in Nashville, Tennessee. A note on this clone: Its cognate antigen is unknown.

This CDR3 comprises 14 residues. Trimming left V 8 bases short and J 0 bases short, with 11 bases between. Germline CDR1 reads LNHDA; CDR2 reads SQIVND (reference sequence). The TCR comes from a man in his late teens or twenties in good health. Some clones in this sample may be carry-over from other donors' samples. This chain connects TRBV19 to TRBJ2-1; no clear D gene. Material for sequencing was naive CD8+ T cells from PBMCs. CDR3 sequence reads: CASVDGSSYNEQFF. CDR3 in DNA: TGTGCCAGTGTGGACGGCAGCTCCTACAATGAGCAGTTCTTC. Based on the CDR3 plus reference TRBV19 and TRBJ2-1, the full variable domain is DGGITQSPKYLFRKEGQNVTLSCEQNLNHDAMYWYRQDPGQGLRLIYYSQIVNDFQKGDIAEGYSVSREKKESFPLTVTSAQKNPTAFYLCASVDGSSYNEQFFGPGTRLTVL.